The 5 T cell receptor beta chains in this list originate from one sample, sequenced in a study of blood T cells in healthy people across ages. Sample-barcoded 5' priming and a J-beta primer mix drove a second PCR of about 7 to 11 cycles. TCRdb ran MiXCR on the 5' RACE reads and lists one entry per CDR3 protein. Of more than 650,000 distinct CDR3 sequences listed, roughly 25% are singletons. These data were also reused for a study on T cells of mothers and their children.

Source material: blood. These receptors originate from a boy younger than 18 in good health.

This clonotype has a handful of counts. J is TRBJ2-5 and V is TRBV5-5, with D hard to call. The CDR3 has 13 residues. V was cut by 3 bases and J by 3 bases, with 9 bases left in between. Germline V gene sequence: CDR1 SGHKS, CDR2 YYEKEE (reference sequence). The CDR3 protein is CASSSVAEETQYF. As DNA, the CDR3 is TGTGCCAGCAGCTCCGTGGCCGAAGAGACCCAGTACTTC.

This clonotype was detected only a few times. This sequence joins TRBV20-1 and TRBJ2-1; 8 bases map to TRBD1. Near its end, the DNA agrees better with TRBJ2-5, so the J call may be wrong. Germline CDR1 and CDR2: DFQATT and SNEGSKA (reference sequence). This CDR3 comprises 14 residues. CDR3 amino acids: CSAGQGAEEETQYF. The CDR3 DNA is TGCAGTGCTGGGCAGGGGGCCGAGGAGGAGACCCAGTACTTC.

This clonotype came up a few times. The chain carries TRBV5-1 and TRBJ2-5, with D perhaps TRBD1 or TRBD2 (5 bases each). Per germline, CDR1 SGHRS and CDR2 YFSETQ. This CDR3 contains 13 residues. V lost 4 bases and J lost 5, with 12 bases in between. In nucleotides, the CDR3 is TGCGCCAGCAGCGGGGTTGAGGGGGAGACCCAGTACTTC. Translation gives CASSGVEGETQYF.

The chain uses TRBV10-3 and TRBJ1-1; tentative D call: TRBD1 (5 bases). With 8 bases removed from V and 5 bases from J, the gap between germline ends came to 9 bases. The V gene's germline CDR1 is ENHRY and CDR2 SYGVKD. The CDR3 length is 11 residues. CDR3 loop: CAILKGTEAFF. DNA of the CDR3: TGTGCCATCCTTAAGGGGACTGAAGCTTTCTTT.

CDR3 DNA: TGTGCCAGCAGCTTCCCATGGGATGACTACGAGCAGTACTTC. Translating it yields CASSFPWDDYEQYF. The gene calls are TRBV5-5 and TRBJ2-7; D unclear. From germline, CDR1 is SGHKS and CDR2 YYEKEE (reference sequence). The V end was cut by 2 bases, the J end by 3 bases, with 12 bases between. The CDR3 has 14 residues.